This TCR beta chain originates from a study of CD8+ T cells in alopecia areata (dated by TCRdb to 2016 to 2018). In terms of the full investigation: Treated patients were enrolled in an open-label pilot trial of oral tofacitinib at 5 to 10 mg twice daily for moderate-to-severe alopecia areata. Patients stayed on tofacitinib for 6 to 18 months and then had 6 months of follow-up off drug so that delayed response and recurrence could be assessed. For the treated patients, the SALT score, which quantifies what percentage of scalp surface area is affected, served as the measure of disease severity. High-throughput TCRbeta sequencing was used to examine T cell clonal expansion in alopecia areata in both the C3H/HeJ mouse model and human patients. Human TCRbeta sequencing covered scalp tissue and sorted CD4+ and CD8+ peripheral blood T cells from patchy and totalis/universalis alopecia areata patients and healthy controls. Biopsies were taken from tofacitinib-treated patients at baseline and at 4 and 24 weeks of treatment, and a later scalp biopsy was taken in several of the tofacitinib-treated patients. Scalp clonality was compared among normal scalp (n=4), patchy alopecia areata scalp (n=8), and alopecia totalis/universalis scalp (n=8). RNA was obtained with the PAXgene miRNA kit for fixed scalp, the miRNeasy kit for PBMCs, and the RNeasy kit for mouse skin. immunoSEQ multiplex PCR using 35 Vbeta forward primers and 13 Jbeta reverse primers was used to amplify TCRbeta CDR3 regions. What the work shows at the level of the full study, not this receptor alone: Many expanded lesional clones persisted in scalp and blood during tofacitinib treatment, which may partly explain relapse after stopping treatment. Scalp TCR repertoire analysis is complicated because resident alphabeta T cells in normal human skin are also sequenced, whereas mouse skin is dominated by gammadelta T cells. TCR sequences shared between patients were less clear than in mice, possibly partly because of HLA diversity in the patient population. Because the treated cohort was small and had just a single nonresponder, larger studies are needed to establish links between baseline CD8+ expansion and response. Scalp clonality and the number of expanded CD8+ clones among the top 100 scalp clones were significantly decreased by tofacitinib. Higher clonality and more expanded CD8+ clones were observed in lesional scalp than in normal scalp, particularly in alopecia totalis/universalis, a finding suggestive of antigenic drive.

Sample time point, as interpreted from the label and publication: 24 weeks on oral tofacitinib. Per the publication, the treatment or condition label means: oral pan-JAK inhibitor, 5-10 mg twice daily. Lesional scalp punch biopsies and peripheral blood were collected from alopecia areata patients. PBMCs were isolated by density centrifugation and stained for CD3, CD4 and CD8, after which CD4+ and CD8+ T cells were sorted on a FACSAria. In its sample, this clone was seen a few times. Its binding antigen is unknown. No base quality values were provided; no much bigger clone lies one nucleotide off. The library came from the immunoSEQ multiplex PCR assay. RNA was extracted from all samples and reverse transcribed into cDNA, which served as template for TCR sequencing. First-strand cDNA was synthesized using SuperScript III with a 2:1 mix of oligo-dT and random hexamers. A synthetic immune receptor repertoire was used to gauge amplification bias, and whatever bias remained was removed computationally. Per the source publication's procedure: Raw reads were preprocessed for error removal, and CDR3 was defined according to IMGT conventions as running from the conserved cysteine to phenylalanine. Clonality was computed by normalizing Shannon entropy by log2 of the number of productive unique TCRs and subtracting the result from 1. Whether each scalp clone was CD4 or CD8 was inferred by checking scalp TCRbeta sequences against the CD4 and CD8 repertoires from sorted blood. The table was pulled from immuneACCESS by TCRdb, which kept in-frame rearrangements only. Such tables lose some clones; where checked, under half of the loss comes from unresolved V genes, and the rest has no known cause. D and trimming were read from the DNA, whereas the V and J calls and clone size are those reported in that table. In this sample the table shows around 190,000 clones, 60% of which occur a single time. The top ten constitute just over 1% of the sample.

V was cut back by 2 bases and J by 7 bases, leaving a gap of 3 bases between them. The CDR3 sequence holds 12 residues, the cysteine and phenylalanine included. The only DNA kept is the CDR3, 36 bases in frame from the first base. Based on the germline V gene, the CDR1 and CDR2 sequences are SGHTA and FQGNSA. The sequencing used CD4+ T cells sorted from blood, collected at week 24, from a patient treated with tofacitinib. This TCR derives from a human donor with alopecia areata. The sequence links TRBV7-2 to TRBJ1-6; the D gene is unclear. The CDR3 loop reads CASSLLNSPLHF. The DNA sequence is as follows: TGTGCCAGCAGCTTATTGAATTCACCCCTCCACTTT. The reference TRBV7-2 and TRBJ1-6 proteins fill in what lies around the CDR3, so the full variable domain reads GAGVSQSPSNKVTEKGKDVELRCDPISGHTALYWYRQSLGQGLEFLIYFQGNSAPDKSGLPSDRFSAERTGGSVSTLTIQRTQQEDSAVYLCASSLLNSPLHFGNGTRLTVT.